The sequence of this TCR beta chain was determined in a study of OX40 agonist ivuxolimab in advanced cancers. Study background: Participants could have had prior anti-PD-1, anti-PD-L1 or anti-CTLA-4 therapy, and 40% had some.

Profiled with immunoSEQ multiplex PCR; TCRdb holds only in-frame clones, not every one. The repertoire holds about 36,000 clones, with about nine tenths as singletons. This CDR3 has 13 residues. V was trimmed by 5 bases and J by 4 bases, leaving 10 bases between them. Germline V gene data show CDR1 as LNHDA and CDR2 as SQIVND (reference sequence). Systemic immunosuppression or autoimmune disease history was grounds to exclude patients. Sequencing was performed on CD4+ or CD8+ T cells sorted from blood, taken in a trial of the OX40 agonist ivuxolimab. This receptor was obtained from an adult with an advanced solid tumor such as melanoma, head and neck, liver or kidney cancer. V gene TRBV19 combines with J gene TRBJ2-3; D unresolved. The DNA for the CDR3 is TGTGCCAGTAGTTCAGCCCTCCCAGATACGCAGTATTTT. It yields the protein CASSSALPDTQYF.